This T cell receptor beta chain was profiled in a study of T cell responses to AZD1222 COVID-19 vaccine. Details on this clone: As yet, its antigen is unknown.

Germline V gene sequence: CDR1 MNHEY, CDR2 SVGAGI. This CDR3 has 14 residues. Deletions cut 8 bases from V and 7 bases from J, with 17 bases between. Only in-frame clones appear in the TCRdb table, and some are missing; sequencing was by immunoSEQ multiplex PCR. This sample has about 150,000 clones, with about 88% found just once. Study findings and constraints: Sampling that yielded the repertoires occurred only after the peak T cell response. Donors, mostly white British, included more females; clonal diversity was possibly underestimated.

This sequence originates from an adult in good health. V and J are TRBV6-5 and TRBJ1-4; TRBD1 might be the D (5 bases). The material sequenced was peripheral blood, taken on day 0 of AZD1222 vaccination. The DNA of the CDR3 is TGTGCCAGCCGACTCCGGGAGGGGAGTGAAAAACTGTTTTTT. Its translation: CASRLREGSEKLFF.